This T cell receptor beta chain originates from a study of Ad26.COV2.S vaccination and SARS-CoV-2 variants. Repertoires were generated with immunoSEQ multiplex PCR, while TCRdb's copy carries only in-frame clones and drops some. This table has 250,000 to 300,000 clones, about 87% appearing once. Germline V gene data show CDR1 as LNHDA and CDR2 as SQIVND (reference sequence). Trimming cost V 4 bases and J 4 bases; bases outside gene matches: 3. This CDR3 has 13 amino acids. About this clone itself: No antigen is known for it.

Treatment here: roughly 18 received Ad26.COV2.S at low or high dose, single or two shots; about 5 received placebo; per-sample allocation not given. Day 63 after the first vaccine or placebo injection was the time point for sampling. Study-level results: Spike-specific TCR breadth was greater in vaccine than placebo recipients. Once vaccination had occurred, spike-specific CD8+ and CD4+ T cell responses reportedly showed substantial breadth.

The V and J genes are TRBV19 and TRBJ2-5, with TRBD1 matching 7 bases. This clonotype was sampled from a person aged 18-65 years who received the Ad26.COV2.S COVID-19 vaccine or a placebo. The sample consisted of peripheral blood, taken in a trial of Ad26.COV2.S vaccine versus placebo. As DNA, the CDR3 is TGTGCCAGTAGTAACCGGGACAGAGAGACCCAGTACTTC. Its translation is CASSNRDRETQYF.